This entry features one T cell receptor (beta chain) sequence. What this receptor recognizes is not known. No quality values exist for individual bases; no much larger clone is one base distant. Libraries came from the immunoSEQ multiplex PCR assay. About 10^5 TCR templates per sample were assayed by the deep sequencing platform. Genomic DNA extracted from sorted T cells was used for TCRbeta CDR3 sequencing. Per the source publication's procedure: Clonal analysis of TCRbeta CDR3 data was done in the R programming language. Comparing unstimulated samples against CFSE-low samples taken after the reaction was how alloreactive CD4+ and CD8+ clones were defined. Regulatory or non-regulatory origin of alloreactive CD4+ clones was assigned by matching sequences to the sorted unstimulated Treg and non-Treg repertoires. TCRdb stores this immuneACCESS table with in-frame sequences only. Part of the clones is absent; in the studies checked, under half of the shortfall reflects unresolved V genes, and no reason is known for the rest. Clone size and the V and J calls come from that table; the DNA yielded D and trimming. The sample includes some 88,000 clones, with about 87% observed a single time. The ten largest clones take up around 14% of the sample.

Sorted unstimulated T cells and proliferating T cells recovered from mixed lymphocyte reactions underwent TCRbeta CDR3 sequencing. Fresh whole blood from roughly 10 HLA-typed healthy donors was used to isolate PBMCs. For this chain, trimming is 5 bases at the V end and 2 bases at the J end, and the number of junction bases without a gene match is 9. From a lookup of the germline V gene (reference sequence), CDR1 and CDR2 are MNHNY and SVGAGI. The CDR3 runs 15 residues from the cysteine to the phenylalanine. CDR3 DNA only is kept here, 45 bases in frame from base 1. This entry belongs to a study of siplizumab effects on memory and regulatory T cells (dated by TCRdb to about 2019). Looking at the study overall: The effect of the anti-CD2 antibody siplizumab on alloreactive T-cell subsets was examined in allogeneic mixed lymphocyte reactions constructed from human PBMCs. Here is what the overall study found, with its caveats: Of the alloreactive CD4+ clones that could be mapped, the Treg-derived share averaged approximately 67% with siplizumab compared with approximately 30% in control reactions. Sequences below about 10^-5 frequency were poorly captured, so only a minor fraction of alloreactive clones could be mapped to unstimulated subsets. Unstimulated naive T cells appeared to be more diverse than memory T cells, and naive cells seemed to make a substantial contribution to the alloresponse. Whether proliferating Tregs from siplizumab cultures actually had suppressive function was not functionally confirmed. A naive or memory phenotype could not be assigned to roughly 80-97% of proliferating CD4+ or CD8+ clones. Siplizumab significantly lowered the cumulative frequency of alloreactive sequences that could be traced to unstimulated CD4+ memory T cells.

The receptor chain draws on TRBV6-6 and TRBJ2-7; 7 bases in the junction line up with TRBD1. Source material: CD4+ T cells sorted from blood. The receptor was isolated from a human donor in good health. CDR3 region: CASSNTGTAAYEQYF. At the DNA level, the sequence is TGTGCCAGCAGTAACACCGGGACAGCTGCCTACGAGCAGTACTTC.